This T cell receptor (beta chain) was captured in a study of T-cell memory formation after mild COVID-19. Overall study: The TCR clusters were mostly specific to one donor.

Whole-study findings and limits: The SARS-CoV-2 specificity of second-wave clones reaching peak at day 37 remained unverified.

The authors produced TCR alpha and TCR beta cDNA libraries with sample barcodes and UMIs by 5'RACE using constant-segment primers. MiXCR was run by TCRdb on the 5' RACE reads, yielding one entry per CDR3 protein. The top ten clones hold approximately 2.1% of a sample with roughly 200,000 distinct CDR3 sequences, roughly 16% of them seen once. This clonotype has a count of ten or more. Its target is not known. CDR3 size: 15 residues. V lost 2 bases to trimming and J lost 2 bases, with 12 bases between them. The gene calls are TRBV12-3 or TRBV12-4 and TRBJ2-5, with D uncertain. The sequenced sample was PBMCs or a T cell subset sorted from them (not recorded which). The receptor's source is an adult woman who had mild COVID-19 (a few samples of this study predate the infection). Cell type and time point are not known. The CDR3 DNA is TGTGCCAGCAGTTTATCCTTCCACTCTCAAGAGACCCAGTACTTC. It codes for CASSLSFHSQETQYF.